The present TCR beta chain was sequenced within a study of cytomegalovirus exposure and HLA in healthy donors. The germline V gene encodes CDR1 LNHDA and CDR2 SQIVND (reference sequence). The CDR3 extends over 13 amino acids. V lost 5 bases, J lost 6 bases, and 2 bases stayed unmatched. PCR employed 60 Vbeta and 13 Jbeta primers. Produced via immunoSEQ multiplex PCR; TCRdb's table is partial and in-frame only. The sample records 150,000 to 200,000 clones, around 84% being singletons. This receptor was taken from a man aged 40-50 years in good health and CMV-seropositive. The V and J genes are TRBV19 and TRBJ2-2, with 8 bases lining up with TRBD1. Sequencing was carried out using PBMCs. The CDR3 sequence: CASSEQGAGELFF. The CDR3 DNA follows: TGTGCCAGTAGTGAACAGGGGGCCGGGGAGCTGTTTTTT.